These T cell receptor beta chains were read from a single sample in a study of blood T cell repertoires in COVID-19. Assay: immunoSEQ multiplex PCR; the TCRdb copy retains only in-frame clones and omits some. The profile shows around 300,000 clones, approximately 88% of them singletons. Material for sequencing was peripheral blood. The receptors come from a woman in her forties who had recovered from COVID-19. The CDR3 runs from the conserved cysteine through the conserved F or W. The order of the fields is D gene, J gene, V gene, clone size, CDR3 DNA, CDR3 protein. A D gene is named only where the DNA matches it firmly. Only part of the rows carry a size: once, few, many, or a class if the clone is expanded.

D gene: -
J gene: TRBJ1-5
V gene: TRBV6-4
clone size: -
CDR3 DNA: TGTGCCAGCAGTGACTCCGATCAGCCCCAGCATTTT
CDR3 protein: CASSDSDQPQHF

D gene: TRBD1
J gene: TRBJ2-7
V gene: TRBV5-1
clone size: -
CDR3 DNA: TGCGCCAGCACTCCCGGACAGGGTATGGGCGAGCAGTACTTC
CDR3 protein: CASTPGQGMGEQYF

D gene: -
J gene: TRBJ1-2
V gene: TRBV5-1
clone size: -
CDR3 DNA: TGCGCCAGCAGCCTAAACCCAGGGCCCACTAACTATGGCTACACCTTC
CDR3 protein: CASSLNPGPTNYGYTF

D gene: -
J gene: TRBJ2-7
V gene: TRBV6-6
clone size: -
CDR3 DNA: TGTGCCAGCAGCGTAGCTAGTTCCTACGAGCAGTACTTC
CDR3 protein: CASSVASSYEQYF

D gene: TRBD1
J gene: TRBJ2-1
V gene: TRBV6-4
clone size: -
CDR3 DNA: TGTGCCAGCAGTGATAAGGGGGCGTCCTACAATGAGCAGTTCTTC
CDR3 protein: CASSDKGASYNEQFF

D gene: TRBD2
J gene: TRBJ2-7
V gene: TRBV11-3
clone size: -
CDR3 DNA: TGTGCCAGCAGCTTAGAGACTAGCGGGAGGGCCTACGAGCAGTACTTC
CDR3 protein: CASSLETSGRAYEQYF

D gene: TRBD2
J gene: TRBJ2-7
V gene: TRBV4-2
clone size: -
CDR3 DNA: TGTGCCAGCAGCCAAGCTTCCCCTAGCGGTAACGCCTACGAGCAGTACTTC
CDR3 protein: CASSQASPSGNAYEQYF

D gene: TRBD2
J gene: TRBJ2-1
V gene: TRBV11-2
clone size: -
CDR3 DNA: TGTGCCAGCCCCCCCTGGGCGGGAGGGGGTCGGGACAATGAGCAGTTCTTC
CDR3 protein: CASPPWAGGGRDNEQFF

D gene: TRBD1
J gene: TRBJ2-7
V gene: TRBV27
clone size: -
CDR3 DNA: TGTGCCAGCAGTTCAAACAGGCGGGACAGGGCGACCGAGCAGTACTTC
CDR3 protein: CASSSNRRDRATEQYF

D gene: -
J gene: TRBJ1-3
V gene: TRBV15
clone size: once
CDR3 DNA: TGTGCCACCAGCCCCCCCCCTCTGGGGGCAAACACCATATATTTT
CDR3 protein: CATSPPPLGANTIYF

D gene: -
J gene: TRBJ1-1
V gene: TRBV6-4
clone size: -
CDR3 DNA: TGTGCCAGCAGTGACTTTGGGCAGGGAGCTTTCTTT
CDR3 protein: CASSDFGQGAFF

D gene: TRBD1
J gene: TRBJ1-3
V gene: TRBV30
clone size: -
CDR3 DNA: TGTGCCTGGAGCCCAGGGGGTTCTGGAAACACCATATATTTT
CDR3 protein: CAWSPGGSGNTIYF